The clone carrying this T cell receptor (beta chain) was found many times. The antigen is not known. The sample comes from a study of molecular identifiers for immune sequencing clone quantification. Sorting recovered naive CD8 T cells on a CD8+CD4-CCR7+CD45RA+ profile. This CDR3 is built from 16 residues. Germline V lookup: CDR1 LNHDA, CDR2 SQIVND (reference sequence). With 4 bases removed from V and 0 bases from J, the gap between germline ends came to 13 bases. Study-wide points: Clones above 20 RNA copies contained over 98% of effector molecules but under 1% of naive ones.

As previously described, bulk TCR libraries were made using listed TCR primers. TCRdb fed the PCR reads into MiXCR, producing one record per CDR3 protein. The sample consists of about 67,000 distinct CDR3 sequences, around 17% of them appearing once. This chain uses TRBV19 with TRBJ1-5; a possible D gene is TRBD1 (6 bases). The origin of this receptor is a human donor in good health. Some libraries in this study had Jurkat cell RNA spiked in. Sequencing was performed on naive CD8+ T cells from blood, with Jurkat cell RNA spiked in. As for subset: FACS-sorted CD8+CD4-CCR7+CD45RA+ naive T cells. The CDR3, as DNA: TGTGCCAGTAGTACCTGGACAGTTAATAGCAATCAGCCCCAGCATTTT. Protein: CASSTWTVNSNQPQHF.